The clone carrying this TCR beta chain came up many times. Its specificity is not known. Sampling about 9.7 ml of fresh peripheral blood provided the PBMCs. This sample is drawn from a study of Graves' ophthalmopathy and Graves' hyperthyroidism. Trimming removed 0 bases from V and 0 bases from J, with 9 bases in between. There are 15 residues in the CDR3. Germline V gene data show CDR1 as SGHRS and CDR2 as YFSETQ. General study findings and limits: Clonotypes were expanded in thyroid at above 0.001 frequency, and most also appeared in blood. In predicting ophthalmopathy progression, the model reached about 71% sensitivity and around 72% specificity.

From RNA, the CDR3 regions of TCR beta chains were amplified and sequenced. HTBI-primed first-round RT-PCR preceded second-round multiplex PCR. TCRdb recomputed calls from the multiplex PCR reads with MiXCR, one row per CDR3 protein. The sample shows hundreds of thousands of distinct CDR3 sequences, roughly an eighth of them seen only once. The source material was blood. The chain employs TRBV5-1 and TRBJ1-2; tentatively, D is TRBD1 (5 bases). The clonotype was recovered from a woman between 25 and 40 years old with Graves' ophthalmopathy. The CDR3 reads CASSLAAGTNYGYTF. The CDR3 nucleotides are TGCGCCAGCAGCTTGGCGGCAGGGACTAACTATGGCTACACCTTC.